This is a list of T cell receptor beta chains from one sample in a study of blood T cell repertoires in COVID-19. Sequencing was performed with immunoSEQ multiplex PCR; in TCRdb, only in-frame clones are kept and a portion is missing. Among about 390,000 clones listed, roughly 86% were seen once. The sequencing input was peripheral blood. The receptors derive from a woman aged 60-75 years with COVID-19, enrolled during active disease. Each CDR3 is given with its conserved first and last residue. The D gene is left open where the match is weak. For some rows the clone size is stated as once, few or many, or as a class when expanded; others skip it.

.,TRBV20-1,TRBJ2-2,once,CSASSDTGELFF,TGCAGTGCTAGTTCTGACACCGGGGAGCTGTTTTTT
.,TRBV7-9,TRBJ1-2,once,CASSRDFYGYTF,TGTGCCAGCAGCCGGGACTTTTATGGCTACACCTTC
.,TRBV6-5,TRBJ1-6,.,CASSYAGSHSPLHF,TGTGCCAGCAGTTATGCAGGGTCGCACTCACCCCTCCACTTT
TRBD2,TRBV30,TRBJ2-4,.,CAWTSGPKNIQYF,TGTGCCTGGACTAGCGGGCCCAAAAACATTCAGTACTTC
.,TRBV12-3/TRBV12-4,TRBJ2-1,.,CASSPLAANEQFF,TGTGCCAGCAGCCCCTTAGCGGCCAATGAGCAGTTCTTC
TRBD1,TRBV11-2,TRBJ1-4,.,CASSLEGQGLFF,TGTGCCAGCAGCTTAGAGGGACAGGGCCTGTTTTTT
.,TRBV7-3,TRBJ2-5,.,CASSQGGRNQETQYF,TGTGCCAGCAGCCAGGGGGGAAGGAACCAAGAGACCCAGTACTTC
.,TRBV19,TRBJ2-4,once,CASSGPLKNIQYF,TGTGCCAGTAGTGGGCCGCTAAAAAACATTCAGTACTTC
.,TRBV7-2,TRBJ1-1,few,CATRSQVSAFF,TGTGCCACCCGATCCCAGGTTTCAGCTTTCTTT
.,TRBV14,TRBJ2-2,few,CASSPLKTTGELFF,TGTGCCAGCAGCCCGCTAAAAACCACCGGGGAGCTGTTTTTT
TRBD1,TRBV19,TRBJ1-5,few,CASQTGVNQPQHF,TGTGCCAGCCAGACAGGGGTAAATCAGCCCCAGCATTTT
.,TRBV5-6,TRBJ1-3,once,CASSRGGAFGNTIYF,TGTGCCAGCAGCCGCGGGGGGGCATTCGGAAACACCATATATTTT
.,TRBV28,TRBJ1-1,once,CASSLRQRNTEAFF,TGTGCCAGCAGTTTAAGACAGAGGAACACTGAAGCTTTCTTT
.,TRBV7-3,TRBJ1-6,.,CASKEYNSPLHF,TGTGCCAGCAAGGAGTATAATTCACCCCTCCACTTT
.,TRBV30,TRBJ2-7,.,CAWSAIRGHEQYF,TGTGCCTGGAGTGCCATCCGGGGTCACGAGCAGTACTTC
TRBD1,TRBV15,TRBJ1-6,.,CATSPGQNSPLHF,TGTGCCACCAGCCCGGGACAGAATTCACCCCTCCACTTT
TRBD1,TRBV11-2,TRBJ1-6,.,CASSSGQGNSPLHF,TGTGCCAGCAGCAGTGGACAGGGGAATTCACCCCTCCACTTT
.,TRBV6-5,TRBJ1-5,.,CASGNRVENNQPQHF,TGTGCCAGCGGGAACAGGGTTGAGAACAATCAGCCCCAGCATTTT
.,TRBV12-5,TRBJ1-2,.,CASALSGSGYTF,TGTGCTAGTGCCCTCTCAGGTAGTGGCTACACCTTC
TRBD1,TRBV2,TRBJ1-1,.,CASRRQGGSEAFF,TGTGCCAGCAGAAGACAGGGTGGCAGTGAAGCTTTCTTT
TRBD1,TRBV18,TRBJ2-4,.,CASSRIQGVGIQYF,TGTGCCAGCTCACGCATACAGGGGGTAGGCATTCAGTACTTC
TRBD1,TRBV28,TRBJ1-2,few,CASSPLTGGPYGYTF,TGTGCCAGCAGTCCCCTGACAGGGGGCCCGTATGGCTACACCTTC
TRBD2,TRBV4-1,TRBJ2-5,.,CASSQDPAGGLGTQYF,TGCGCCAGCAGCCAAGATCCAGCGGGGGGGCTGGGGACCCAGTACTTC
.,TRBV7-9,TRBJ1-5,once,CASSLNRDQPQHF,TGTGCCAGCAGCCTAAACAGGGATCAGCCCCAGCATTTT
.,TRBV3-1/TRBV3-2,TRBJ2-7,once,CASSQAPGGPYEQYF,TGTGCCAGCAGCCAAGCGCCGGGGGGCCCCTACGAGCAGTACTTC
TRBD1,TRBV5-1,TRBJ1-1,.,CASSSSGGWTEAFF,TGCGCCAGCAGCTCCTCAGGGGGCTGGACTGAAGCTTTCTTT
TRBD2,TRBV7-9,TRBJ2-4,.,CASSFSFDPSGGYIQYF,TGTGCCAGCAGCTTTTCCTTTGATCCTAGCGGGGGCTACATTCAGTACTTC
.,TRBV11-3,TRBJ2-7,.,CASSLESGHEQYF,TGTGCCAGCAGCTTAGAATCAGGGCACGAGCAGTACTTC
TRBD2,TRBV19,TRBJ2-2,.,CASSMGLAGGSLIANTGELFF,TGTGCCAGTAGTATGGGTCTAGCGGGGGGATCCCTTATAGCGAACACCGGGGAGCTGTTTTTT
TRBD2,TRBV3-1/TRBV3-2,TRBJ2-7,.,CASSQDPGLATGEQYF,TGTGCCAGCAGCCAAGATCCGGGACTAGCGACGGGAGAGCAGTACTTC
.,TRBV19,TRBJ1-2,.,CASSSTVLGYGYTF,TGTGCCAGTAGTTCGACAGTACTCGGCTATGGCTACACCTTC
TRBD1,TRBV20-1,TRBJ1-4,.,CSASPQGNNEKLFF,TGCAGTGCTAGTCCACAGGGGAATAATGAAAAACTGTTTTTT
TRBD1,TRBV18,TRBJ1-2,.,CASSRTGGDYGYTF,TGTGCCAGCTCGCGGACAGGGGGGGACTATGGCTACACCTTC
.,TRBV5-8,TRBJ2-7,.,CASSPPLGQPEQYF,TGTGCCAGCAGCCCCCCTCTCGGACAGCCCGAGCAGTACTTC
.,TRBV5-6,TRBJ2-7,.,CASSLRDTFGVHEQYF,TGTGCCAGCAGCTTGAGGGACACCTTCGGGGTCCACGAGCAGTACTTC
.,TRBV10-3,TRBJ2-7,.,CAISEGGGEIYEQYF,TGTGCCATCAGTGAGGGTGGTGGAGAGATCTACGAGCAGTACTTC
TRBD1,TRBV2,TRBJ2-1,once,CASSLKTERQGETEQFF,TGTGCCAGCAGCCTAAAAACAGAGCGGCAGGGGGAGACTGAGCAGTTCTTC
TRBD1,TRBV7-3,TRBJ1-3,.,CASSLPRDRGSGNTIYF,TGTGCCAGCAGCCTTCCCCGGGACAGGGGGAGTGGAAACACCATATATTTT
.,TRBV4-1,TRBJ2-7,.,CASSQPFGGQGKYEQYF,TGCGCCAGCAGCCAACCCTTCGGGGGGCAGGGTAAATACGAGCAGTACTTC
.,TRBV9,TRBJ2-5,.,CASSGYPQETQYF,TGTGCCAGCAGCGGCTACCCCCAAGAGACCCAGTACTTC
TRBD1,TRBV2,TRBJ1-1,.,CASRNTEVVGQVNTEAFF,TGTGCCAGCAGAAATACTGAAGTGGTCGGACAGGTGAACACTGAAGCTTTCTTT
.,TRBV5-6,TRBJ1-3,.,CASSLVTGANTIYF,TGTGCCAGCAGCTTGGTAACAGGTGCAAACACCATATATTTT
.,TRBV6-5,TRBJ1-1,.,CASQQRGTEAFF,TGTGCCAGCCAGCAGCGGGGCACTGAAGCTTTCTTT
.,TRBV30,TRBJ1-3,once,CAWSVPGGTYDF,TGTGCCTGGAGTGTACCCGGAGGGACCTACGATTTT